Listed here are 7 T cell receptor beta chains from one sample, sequenced in a study of cytomegalovirus exposure and HLA in healthy donors. The study ran its PCR with 60 Vbeta and 13 Jbeta primers. The table came from immunoSEQ multiplex PCR; TCRdb's copy has only in-frame clones and leaves some out. Of some 190,000 clones listed, roughly 81% are singletons. Input material: PBMCs. These receptors all come from a woman in her twenties or thirties in good health and CMV-seropositive.

The chain recombines TRBV9 with TRBJ1-1; 7 positions match TRBD1. V shed 3 bases, J shed 6 bases, and the junction held 11 bases outside the gene matches. The CDR3 runs to 15 residues. CDR1 and CDR2 (germline): SGDLS, YYNGEE. The CDR3 nucleotides are TGTGCCAGCAGCGCAGGGGACAGAAGTAACGCTGAAGCTTTCTTT. Its protein product is CASSAGDRSNAEAFF.

The chain carries TRBV7-3 and TRBJ2-3; no clear D. The CDR3 is 12 residues long. In germline, CDR1 is SGHTA, CDR2 FQGTGA. The germline V and J ends were trimmed by 2 bases and 6 bases, with 6 bases remaining between them. CDR3 protein: CASSLWPDTQYF. CDR3 DNA sequence: TGTGCCAGCAGCTTATGGCCCGATACGCAGTATTTT.

The V call is TRBV4-2, the J call TRBJ2-7; 8 nucleotides align to TRBD2. J was trimmed by 3 bases and V by 2 bases; bases with no gene match: 12. Germline V CDR1 and CDR2: LGHNA, YNFKEQ. The CDR3 has 17 amino acids. CDR3 in amino acids: CASSQSAGTSGFYEQYF. The CDR3 DNA reads TGTGCCAGCAGCCAATCAGCCGGAACTAGCGGATTCTACGAGCAGTACTTC.

The V call is TRBV5-6, the J call TRBJ2-7; TRBD1 aligns across 9 bases. Per germline, CDR1 SGHDT and CDR2 YYEEEE. This CDR3 spans 16 amino acids. V was pared by 5 bases and J by 2 bases, with 11 bases of the junction left unmatched. The CDR3: CASSLPLTGGAYEQYF. In DNA form, the CDR3 reads TGTGCCAGCAGTTTACCCCTGACAGGGGGAGCCTACGAGCAGTACTTC.

DNA of the CDR3: TGCGCCAGCAGCCAAGATGGGACAGGGGTATATGGCTACACCTTC. Protein product: CASSQDGTGVYGYTF. V and J are TRBV4-3 and TRBJ1-2, with 10 bases that match TRBD1. Germline CDR1 and CDR2: LGHNA and YSLEER. V shed 0 bases and J 5 bases; nucleotides not matched to a gene: 3. The CDR3 spans 15 residues.

The J gene is TRBJ1-1, the V gene TRBV28, with 7 nucleotides matching TRBD1. From germline, CDR1 is MDHEN and CDR2 SYDVKM. Trimming removed 4 bases from V and 2 bases from J; junction bases left unmatched: 13. The CDR3 runs to 17 residues. CDR3: CASSYSGTALLNTEAFF. The CDR3 DNA is TGTGCCAGCAGTTACTCCGGGACAGCGTTGTTAAACACTGAAGCTTTCTTT. Supplemented by reference TRBV28 and TRBJ1-1, the full variable domain reads DVKVTQSSRYLVKRTGEKVFLECVQDMDHENMFWYRQDPGLGLRLIYFSYDVKMKEKGDIPEGYSVSREKKERFSLILESASTNQTSMYLCASSYSGTALLNTEAFFGQGTRLTVV.

The J gene is TRBJ1-4, the V gene TRBV11-2; 8 nucleotides line up with TRBD1. V lost 0 bases, J lost 5 bases, and 5 bases stayed unmatched. The germline gives CDR1 SGHAT, CDR2 FQNNGV. There are 16 residues in the CDR3. CDR3 sequence (DNA): TGTGCCAGCAGCTTAGATCCACAGGGGGGGAATGAAAAACTGTTTTTT. Protein: CASSLDPQGGNEKLFF. The complete variable domain, with remaining parts taken from reference TRBV11-2 and TRBJ1-4, reads EAGVAQSPRYKIIEKRQSVAFWCNPISGHATLYWYQQILGQGPKLLIQFQNNGVVDDSQLPKDRFSAERLKGVDSTLKIQPAKLEDSAVYLCASSLDPQGGNEKLFFGSGTQLSVL.